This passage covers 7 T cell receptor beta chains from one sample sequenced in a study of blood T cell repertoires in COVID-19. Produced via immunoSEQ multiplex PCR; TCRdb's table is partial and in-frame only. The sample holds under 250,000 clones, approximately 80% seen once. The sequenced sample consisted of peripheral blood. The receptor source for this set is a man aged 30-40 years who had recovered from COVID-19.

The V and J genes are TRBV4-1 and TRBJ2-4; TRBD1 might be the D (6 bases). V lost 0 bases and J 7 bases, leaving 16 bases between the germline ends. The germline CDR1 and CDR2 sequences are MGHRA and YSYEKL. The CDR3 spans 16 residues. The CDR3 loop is CASSQDENRVSNIQYF. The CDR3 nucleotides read TGCGCCAGCAGCCAAGATGAGAACAGGGTCTCCAACATTCAGTACTTC.

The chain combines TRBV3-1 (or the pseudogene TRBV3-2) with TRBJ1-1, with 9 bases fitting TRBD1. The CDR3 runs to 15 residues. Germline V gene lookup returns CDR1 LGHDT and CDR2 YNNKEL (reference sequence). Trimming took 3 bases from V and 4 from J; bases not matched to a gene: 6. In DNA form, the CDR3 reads TGTGCCAGCAGCCATCGACAGGGGGTGCGCACTGAAGCTTTCTTT. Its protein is CASSHRQGVRTEAFF.

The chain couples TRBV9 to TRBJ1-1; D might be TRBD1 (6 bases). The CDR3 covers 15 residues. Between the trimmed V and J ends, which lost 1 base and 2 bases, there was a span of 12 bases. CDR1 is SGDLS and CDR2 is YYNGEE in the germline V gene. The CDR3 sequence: CASSVTPQGNTEAFF. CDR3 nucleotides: TGTGCCAGCAGCGTAACCCCACAGGGTAACACTGAAGCTTTCTTT.

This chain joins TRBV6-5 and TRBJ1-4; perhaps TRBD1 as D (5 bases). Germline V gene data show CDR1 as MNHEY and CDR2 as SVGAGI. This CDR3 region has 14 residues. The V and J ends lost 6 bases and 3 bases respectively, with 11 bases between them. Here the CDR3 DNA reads TGTGCCAGCAGGACTGGGACTGCTAATGAAAAACTGTTTTTT. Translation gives CASRTGTANEKLFF.

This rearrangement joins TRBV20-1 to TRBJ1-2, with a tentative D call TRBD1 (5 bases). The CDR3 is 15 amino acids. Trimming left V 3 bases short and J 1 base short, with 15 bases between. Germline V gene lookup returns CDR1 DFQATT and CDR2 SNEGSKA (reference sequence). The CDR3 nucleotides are TGCAGTGCTAGTAGTCCCCGACAGCTTAACTATGGCTACACCTTC. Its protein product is CSASSPRQLNYGYTF.

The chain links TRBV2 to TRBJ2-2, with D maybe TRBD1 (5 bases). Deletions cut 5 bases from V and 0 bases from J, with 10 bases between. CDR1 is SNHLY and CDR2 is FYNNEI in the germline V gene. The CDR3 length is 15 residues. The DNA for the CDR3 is TGTGCCAGCAGTCAAACAGGACCGAACACCGGGGAGCTGTTTTTT. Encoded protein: CASSQTGPNTGELFF.

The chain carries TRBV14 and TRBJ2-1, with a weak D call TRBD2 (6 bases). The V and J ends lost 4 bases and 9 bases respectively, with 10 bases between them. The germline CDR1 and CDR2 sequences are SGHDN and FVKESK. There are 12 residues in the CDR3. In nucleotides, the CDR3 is TGTGCCAGCAGCCGGGCGGGGCCTGAGCAGTTCTTC. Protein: CASSRAGPEQFF.